The clone carrying this TCR beta chain has a single count. CDR3 length equals 14 residues. Germline V gene lookup returns CDR1 GTSNPN and CDR2 SVGIG (reference sequence). The V end lost 4 bases, the J end lost 0 bases, and 12 bases lay between the germline ends. These data come from a study of T cell responses to AZD1222 COVID-19 vaccine. Sequencing was performed with immunoSEQ multiplex PCR; in TCRdb, only in-frame clones are kept and a portion is missing. This sample has approximately 89,000 clones; approximately 90% occur once, and the top ten carry 5.4%. The chain combines TRBV30 with TRBJ1-2, with D possibly matching TRBD1 (6 bases). The TCR sequence derives from an adult who received the AZD1222 COVID-19 vaccine. The starting material was peripheral blood, obtained 28 days after the second AZD1222 dose. CDR3 in DNA: TGTGCCTGGAACCAGGACAGAGCTAACTATGGCTACACCTTC. This sequence encodes CAWNQDRANYGYTF. Together with reference TRBV30 and TRBJ1-2, the CDR3 gives the full variable domain: SQTIHQWPATLVQPVGSPLSLECTVEGTSNPNLYWYRQAAGRGLQLLFYSVGIGQISSEVPQNLSASRPQDRQFILSSKKLLLSDSGFYLCAWNQDRANYGYTFGSGTRLTVV.